The 32 T cell receptor beta chains reported below all come from one sample, sequenced in a study of a mutant IDH1 vaccine in newly diagnosed glioma (dated by TCRdb to the early 2020s). The library was obtained by the immunoSEQ multiplex PCR assay. The clones in this table, taken by TCRdb from immuneACCESS, are in-frame only. Not every clone is retained; where verified, under half of the shortfall comes from an unresolved V gene, and the cause of the rest is unknown. This sample holds 43,000 or so clones; less than 85% were observed only once. 2.4% of the sample comes from the top ten. Their antigen targets remain unknown. Per the publication, the time point label means: week 23, last vaccination. Each vaccine dose was 300 ug of a 20-mer mutant IDH1 peptide in Montanide, given subcutaneously with topical imiquimod. The starting material was PBMCs, obtained from a glioma patient whose treatment included an IDH1 peptide vaccine. The receptors stem from a woman younger than 35 with glioma. Some clones in this sample may be carry-over from other donors' samples.

The chain employs TRBV7-2 and TRBJ2-1; 9 bases align to TRBD2. The junction had 14 bases not matched to a gene; V was cut back by 5 bases and J by 6 bases. The CDR3 is 17 amino acids. Germline CDR1 reads SGHTA; CDR2 reads FQGNSA. CDR3 nucleotide sequence: TGTGCCAGCAGCCCCCGAGCTGGGCGGGGGGGCCTCAATGAGCAGTTCTTC. Residues: CASSPRAGRGGLNEQFF.

The chain recombines TRBV19 with TRBJ1-1, with a possible D match to TRBD1 (6 bases). The CDR3 length is 12 residues. V was trimmed by 8 bases and J by 1 base, leaving 8 bases between them. The germline V gene encodes CDR1 LNHDA and CDR2 SQIVND (reference sequence). CDR3 in amino acids: CASSTGNTEAFF. CDR3 nucleotide sequence: TGTGCCAGTTCGACAGGGAACACTGAAGCTTTCTTT.

The chain links TRBV6-5 to TRBJ2-1; 11 bases are shared with TRBD2. The length of the CDR3 is 15 residues. CDR1 and CDR2 from the germline V gene are MNHEY and SVGAGI. Trimming took 2 bases from V and 4 from J; bases not matched to a gene: 1. CDR3 residues: CASSYGTSGYNEQFF. CDR3 DNA: TGTGCCAGCAGTTACGGGACTAGCGGTTACAATGAGCAGTTCTTC.

The rearrangement joins TRBV6-4 to TRBJ2-3; D may be TRBD2 (6 bases). Germline V gives CDR1 MRHNA, CDR2 SNTAGT. V lost 0 bases to trimming and J lost 3 bases, with 10 bases between them. This CDR3 region has 15 residues. CDR3 protein: CASSDSLAATDTQYF. The CDR3 DNA reads as TGTGCCAGCAGTGACTCGTTAGCGGCTACAGATACGCAGTATTTT.

The rearrangement uses TRBV6-5 and TRBJ2-7; D is possibly TRBD1 (6 bases). Germline V gene lookup returns CDR1 MNHEY and CDR2 SVGAGI. This CDR3 comprises 12 residues. The V gene lost 7 bases and the J gene lost 1 base, with 8 bases spanning the gap. The chain's CDR3 is CASKRGSYEQYF. The CDR3 DNA follows: TGTGCCAGCAAGAGGGGGTCCTACGAGCAGTACTTC.

The chain uses TRBV29-1 and TRBJ1-1; D not certain. Germline V CDR1 and CDR2: SQVTM, ANQGSEA. This CDR3 spans 15 amino acids. V lost 4 bases and J lost 0, with 15 bases in between. CDR3 residues: CSVGANPPMNTEAFF. CDR3 DNA: TGCAGCGTTGGAGCGAACCCCCCTATGAACACTGAAGCTTTCTTT.

V is TRBV30 and J is TRBJ2-3; weak D call: TRBD1 (5 bases). The germline CDR1 and CDR2 sequences are GTSNPN and SVGIG (reference sequence). This CDR3 spans 13 amino acids. Trimming cost V 2 bases and J 5 bases, with 11 bases left between them. The CDR3 DNA sequence: TGTGCCTGGAGTCGACTTACAGGAGATACGCAGTATTTT. Translation: CAWSRLTGDTQYF.

The chain carries TRBV9 and TRBJ2-1; 9 nucleotides line up with TRBD1. Looked up from germline, CDR1 is SGDLS and CDR2 is YYNGEE. V was pared by 4 bases and J by 0 bases, with 5 bases of the junction left unmatched. The CDR3 runs to 16 residues. Written as DNA, the CDR3 is TGTGCCAGCAGCTTACAGGGGGCGGGCTCCTACAATGAGCAGTTCTTC. This sequence encodes CASSLQGAGSYNEQFF.

The chain recombines TRBV5-8 with TRBJ2-7; D gene uncertain. Trimming removed 3 bases from V and 3 bases from J, with 1 base in between. The CDR3 runs 10 residues. CDR1 SGHTS and CDR2 YDEGEE come from the germline V gene. The DNA for the CDR3 is TGTGCCAGCAGCTACTACGAGCAGTACTTC. Translated, it gives CASSYYEQYF.

The chain joins TRBV5-1 to TRBJ2-1; 7 nucleotides match TRBD1. The V gene end was trimmed by 4 bases and the J gene end by 3 bases; junction bases not matched to a gene: 7. Germline CDR1 is SGHRS and CDR2 is YFSETQ. The CDR3 is made up of 15 amino acids. CDR3 in amino acids: CASSLGQNNYNEQFF. The CDR3 DNA is TGCGCCAGCAGCCTGGGACAGAACAACTACAATGAGCAGTTCTTC.

The V call is TRBV9, the J call TRBJ2-3, with unresolved D. Germline V gene sequence: CDR1 SGDLS, CDR2 YYNGEE. Trimming stripped 0 bases from V and 8 bases from J, with 13 bases between. The CDR3 runs 14 residues. The CDR3 reads CASSVATRSGTQYF. CDR3 DNA sequence: TGTGCCAGCAGCGTAGCTACCCGGTCGGGTACGCAGTATTTT.

The rearrangement links TRBV6-1 to TRBJ2-3; 7 bases align to TRBD2. CDR1 MNHNS and CDR2 SASEGT come from the germline V gene. The ends lost 2 bases at V and 0 bases at J; junction bases unmatched: 5. The CDR3 length is 16 residues. The CDR3 region has the DNA TGTGCCAGCAGTGAAACTCTGGGGGGGAGCACAGATACGCAGTATTTT. This sequence encodes CASSETLGGSTDTQYF.

This clone appeared once. This sequence joins TRBV6-1 and TRBJ2-5, with D possibly matching TRBD1 (6 bases). This CDR3 spans 10 amino acids. Trimming left V 7 bases short and J 9 bases short, with 9 bases between. Germline values: CDR1 MNHNS, CDR2 SASEGT. The DNA of the CDR3 is TGTGCCAGCAAAAAGGGGGCCCAGTACTTC. Protein product: CASKKGAQYF.

This rearrangement joins TRBV2 to TRBJ2-1, with D uncertain. V was shortened by 4 bases and J by 8 bases, with 12 bases between the two germline ends. Germline CDR1 is SNHLY and CDR2 is FYNNEI. This CDR3 is built from 13 residues. CDR3 in amino acids: CASSGEEWDEQFF. Written as DNA, the CDR3 is TGTGCCAGCAGTGGAGAGGAATGGGATGAGCAGTTCTTC.

J is TRBJ2-2 and V is TRBV6-5; unclear D gene. Germline lookup yields CDR1 MNHEY and CDR2 SVGAGI. CDR3 size: 14 residues. V was cut by 1 base and J by 4 bases, with 7 bases left in between. The CDR3 DNA is TGTGCCAGCAGTTACTTCCGTGTCACCGGGGAGCTGTTTTTT. Amino acids: CASSYFRVTGELFF.

This clone was detected only once. The rearrangement uses TRBV15 and TRBJ1-4; D remains unclear. Trimming removed 7 bases at V and 0 bases at J, with 6 bases between. The length of the CDR3 is 13 residues. Germline V gives CDR1 LNHNV, CDR2 YYDKDF (reference sequence). The CDR3 sequence is CATNSATNEKLFF. DNA of the CDR3: TGTGCCACCAACAGCGCAACTAATGAAAAACTGTTTTTT.

V gene TRBV7-2 combines with J gene TRBJ2-5; possible D gene TRBD1, 5 bases. Per the germline V gene, CDR1 is SGHTA and CDR2 is FQGNSA. V shed 1 base and J shed 1 base, with 10 bases lying between them. This CDR3 has 15 amino acids. The CDR3 nucleotides are TGTGCCAGCAGCTTAGTGGCCAGGGCCCAAGAGACCCAGTACTTC. This codes for CASSLVARAQETQYF.

The chain couples TRBV4-3 to TRBJ2-3, with 8 bases aligning to TRBD2. The CDR3 consists of 15 residues. Germline V gene data show CDR1 as LGHNA and CDR2 as YSLEER. V was clipped by 1 base and J by 3 bases; unmatched bases: 3. CDR3 DNA sequence: TGCGCCAGCAGCCAAGGGGGACTAGAAACAGATACGCAGTATTTT. Encoded protein: CASSQGGLETDTQYF.

The count of this clone is one. This chain uses TRBV18 with TRBJ1-2; D may be TRBD1 (6 bases). The CDR3 consists of 16 residues. Between the trimmed V and J ends, which lost 2 bases and 3 bases, there was a span of 16 bases. Germline V CDR1 and CDR2: KGHSH, LQKENI. The CDR3 here is CASSPSLLGAHYGYTF. The CDR3 nucleotides are TGTGCCAGCTCACCAAGTCTGTTGGGGGCTCACTATGGCTACACCTTC.

This chain connects TRBV5-6 to TRBJ2-2; 8 bases fit TRBD1. The CDR3 is 16 amino acids. Trimming removed 3 bases from V and 3 bases from J; junction bases left unmatched: 7. CDR1 is SGHDT, CDR2 YYEEEE, per germline. In nucleotides, the CDR3 is TGTGCCAGCAGCTCCCAGGGGGCAGTATACACCGGGGAGCTGTTTTTT. Its translation is CASSSQGAVYTGELFF. Full variable domain (rest looked up from reference TRBV5-6 and TRBJ2-2): DAGVTQSPTHLIKTRGQQVTLRCSPKSGHDTVSWYQQALGQGPQFIFQYYEEEERQRGNFPDRFSGHQFPNYSSELNVNALLLGDSALYLCASSSQGAVYTGELFFGEGSRLTVL.

J is TRBJ2-3 and V is TRBV7-2; perhaps TRBD2 as D (6 bases). With 7 bases removed from V and 0 bases from J, the gap between germline ends came to 14 bases. Germline loops: CDR1 SGHTA, CDR2 FQGNSA. The CDR3 spans 15 residues. The CDR3 bases are TGTGCCAGCAACGAGGCGGGGTCGAGCACAGATACGCAGTATTTT. This encodes CASNEAGSSTDTQYF.

The chain links TRBV9 to TRBJ2-5, with D tentatively TRBD2 (5 bases). The germline V gene encodes CDR1 SGDLS and CDR2 YYNGEE. V shed 4 bases and J shed 2 bases, with 9 bases lying between them. CDR3 length equals 13 residues. The CDR3 region is CASSPLEQETQYF. CDR3 sequence (DNA): TGTGCCAGCAGCCCACTAGAGCAAGAGACCCAGTACTTC. Looking up the rest from reference TRBV9 and TRBJ2-5 gives the full variable domain: DSGVTQTPKHLITATGQRVTLRCSPRSGDLSVYWYQQSLDQGLQFLIQYYNGEERAKGNILERFSAQQFPDLHSELNLSSLELGDSALYFCASSPLEQETQYFGPGTRLLVL.

This chain uses TRBV27 with TRBJ2-1; D not resolved. Trimming removed 2 bases at V and 7 bases at J, with 9 bases between. The CDR3 has 13 residues. Germline values: CDR1 MNHEY, CDR2 SMNVEV (reference sequence). In nucleotides, the CDR3 is TGTGCCAGCAGTTTAAGTAGGATGAATGAGCAGTTCTTC. It codes for CASSLSRMNEQFF.

This clone was seen more than once but under ten times. V is TRBV30 and J is TRBJ1-1; tentatively, D is TRBD1 (5 bases). Between the trimmed V and J ends, which lost 0 bases and 10 bases, there was a span of 12 bases. The CDR3 is 12 amino acids. CDR1 and CDR2 from the germline V gene are GTSNPN and SVGIG (reference sequence). CDR3 DNA: TGTGCCTGGAGTGTAGCTCGGGGGGGAGCTTTCTTT. Translated, it gives CAWSVARGGAFF.

This chain links TRBV7-2 with TRBJ1-4; tentatively, D is TRBD1 (6 bases). V was cut by 5 bases and J by 5 bases, with 15 bases left in between. The CDR3 spans 15 residues. Germline CDR1 and CDR2: SGHTA and FQGNSA. CDR3 in amino acids: CASSTKTGWNEKLFF. As DNA, the CDR3 is TGTGCCAGCAGCACCAAGACAGGATGGAATGAAAAACTGTTTTTT.

The V gene is TRBV6-1, the J gene TRBJ2-7, with TRBD2 matching 8 bases. Looked up from germline, CDR1 is MNHNS and CDR2 is SASEGT. The CDR3 consists of 15 residues. V lost 5 bases to trimming and J lost 1 base; unmatched junction nucleotides: 7. CDR3 coding DNA: TGTGCCAGCAGTACTATAGCGGGGACTTCCTACGAGCAGTACTTC. Its protein is CASSTIAGTSYEQYF.

This chain links TRBV5-6 with TRBJ2-1; D perhaps matches TRBD2 (6 bases). Germline loops: CDR1 SGHDT, CDR2 YYEEEE. The V end was cut by 0 bases, the J end by 4 bases, with 11 bases between. The CDR3 runs 15 residues. CDR3 nucleotides: TGTGCCAGCAGCTTGGGTATAGCGGCTTACAATGAGCAGTTCTTC. Translated: CASSLGIAAYNEQFF.

The rearrangement links TRBV4-2 to TRBJ2-2; no firm D call. The CDR3 length is 15 residues. V gave up 5 bases and J gave up 3 bases, with 13 bases separating them. The germline V gene has CDR1 LGHNA and CDR2 YNFKEQ. The CDR3 DNA sequence: TGTGCCAGCAGCTCCCAAGGACCTGACACCGGGGAGCTGTTTTTT. Its translation: CASSSQGPDTGELFF.

V and J are TRBV10-2 and TRBJ2-7; 7 positions match TRBD2. Germline CDR1 WSHSY, CDR2 SAAADI. This CDR3 has 16 amino acids. Trimming removed 3 bases from V and 0 bases from J; junction bases left unmatched: 8. This CDR3 is CASSEELAPSSYEQYF. The CDR3 DNA sequence: TGCGCCAGCAGTGAAGAACTAGCGCCGAGCTCCTACGAGCAGTACTTC.

V usage is TRBV4-2 and J usage is TRBJ2-1; 10 bases map to TRBD1. Germline trimming cut 2 bases from V and 8 bases from J; bases unmatched to any gene: 6. CDR1 and CDR2 from the germline V gene are LGHNA and YNFKEQ. The CDR3 is 15 residues long. The CDR3, as DNA: TGTGCCAGCAGCCAACGGGGACAGGGGCTCGATGAGCAGTTCTTC. Encoded protein: CASSQRGQGLDEQFF.

The chain is built from TRBV5-6 and TRBJ1-1; 8 bases are a match to TRBD1. Germline CDR1 is SGHDT and CDR2 is YYEEEE. Germline trimming cut 0 bases from V and 4 bases from J; bases unmatched to any gene: 5. This CDR3 spans 15 amino acids. This CDR3 is CASSLEGRGPTEAFF. The CDR3, as DNA: TGTGCCAGCAGCTTGGAGGGCAGGGGGCCCACTGAAGCTTTCTTT.

The genes are TRBV4-1 and TRBJ2-3; 7 nucleotides align to TRBD2. Germline V gene lookup returns CDR1 MGHRA and CDR2 YSYEKL. With V trimmed by 1 base and J by 0 bases, 7 bases remained unmatched. The CDR3 runs 17 residues. CDR3 nucleotide sequence: TGCGCCAGCAGCCAAGGGTTCCTAGCGGACAGCACAGATACGCAGTATTTT. Translating it yields CASSQGFLADSTDTQYF.